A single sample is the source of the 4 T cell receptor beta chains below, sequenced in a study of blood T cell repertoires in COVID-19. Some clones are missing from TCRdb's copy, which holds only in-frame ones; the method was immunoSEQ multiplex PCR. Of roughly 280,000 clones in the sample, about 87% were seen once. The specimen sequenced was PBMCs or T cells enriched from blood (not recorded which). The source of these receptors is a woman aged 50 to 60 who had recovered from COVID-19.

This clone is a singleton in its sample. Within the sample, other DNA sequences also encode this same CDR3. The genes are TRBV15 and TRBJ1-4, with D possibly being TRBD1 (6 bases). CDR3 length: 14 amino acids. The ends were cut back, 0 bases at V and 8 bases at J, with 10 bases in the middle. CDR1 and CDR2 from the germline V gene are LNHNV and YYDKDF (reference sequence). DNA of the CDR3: TGTGCCACCAGCAGAGACAGGGGAGACGAAAAACTGTTTTTT. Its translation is CATSRDRGDEKLFF.

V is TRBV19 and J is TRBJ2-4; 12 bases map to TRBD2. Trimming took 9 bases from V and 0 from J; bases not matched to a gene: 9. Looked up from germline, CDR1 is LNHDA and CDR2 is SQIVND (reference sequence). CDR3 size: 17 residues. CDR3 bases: TGTGCCAGCACGACTAGCGGGAGATCCCGAGCCAAAAACATTCAGTACTTC. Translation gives CASTTSGRSRAKNIQYF.

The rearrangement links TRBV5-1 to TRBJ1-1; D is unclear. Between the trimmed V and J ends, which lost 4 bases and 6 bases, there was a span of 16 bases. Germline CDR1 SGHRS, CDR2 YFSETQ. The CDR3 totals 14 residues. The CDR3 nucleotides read TGCGCCAGCAGCGCCTCGGCGAGGGTTCCTGAAGCTTTCTTT. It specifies CASSASARVPEAFF.

The CDR3 bases are TGCGCCACCGAGCTTACTAGCGGGGGGAGGACAGATACGCAGTATTTT. This codes for CATELTSGGRTDTQYF. V usage is TRBV5-1 and J usage is TRBJ2-3; 12 bases line up with TRBD2. The junction had 11 bases not matched to a gene; V was cut back by 9 bases and J by 3 bases. This CDR3 has 16 residues. Germline CDR1 SGHRS, CDR2 YFSETQ. Combining the CDR3 with reference TRBV5-1 and TRBJ2-3 gives the whole variable domain KAGVTQTPRYLIKTRGQQVTLSCSPISGHRSVSWYQQTPGQGLQFLFEYFSETQRNKGNFPGRFSGRQFSNSRSEMNVSTLELGDSALYLCATELTSGGRTDTQYFGPGTRLTVL.